The rows below give T cell receptor beta chains drawn from one sample of a study of blood T cell repertoires in COVID-19. Assay: immunoSEQ multiplex PCR; the TCRdb copy retains only in-frame clones and omits some. The sample has nearly 300,000 clones; around 88% are singletons. Material: peripheral blood. The receptors were sampled from a woman in her twenties or thirties who had recovered from COVID-19. Both conserved end residues are part of each CDR3. Each record gives: J gene, D gene, V gene, clone size, CDR3 DNA, CDR3 protein. The D gene is left open where the match is weak. Clone sizes are given selectively: once, few, many, or a class where the clone is expanded.

j_gene: TRBJ1-6
d_gene: TRBD1
v_gene: TRBV19
abundance: NA
CDR3nt: TGTGCCAGTAGTTACGAAGGGCAGACAGGGGGTCTTTCACCCCTCCACTTT
CDR3aa: CASSYEGQTGGLSPLHF

j_gene: TRBJ1-6
d_gene: TRBD1
v_gene: TRBV2
abundance: NA
CDR3nt: TGTGCCAGCAAACAGGGGGATACCTATAATTCACCCCTCCACTTT
CDR3aa: CASKQGDTYNSPLHF

j_gene: TRBJ2-3
d_gene: TRBD2
v_gene: TRBV4-3
abundance: NA
CDR3nt: TGCGCCAGCAGCCAAGAATACGCGGGGGGAGGGGATACGCAGTATTTT
CDR3aa: CASSQEYAGGGDTQYF

j_gene: TRBJ2-6
d_gene: NA
v_gene: TRBV30
abundance: NA
CDR3nt: TGTGCCTGGACTAACTTCGGGGCTGGGGCCAACGTCCTGACTTTC
CDR3aa: CAWTNFGAGANVLTF

j_gene: TRBJ2-3
d_gene: NA
v_gene: TRBV1
abundance: NA
CDR3nt: TGCACCAGCAGCCAAGTTAAACGGGGTGGGGCAGATACGCAGTATTTT
CDR3aa: CTSSQVKRGGADTQYF

j_gene: TRBJ2-2
d_gene: NA
v_gene: TRBV6-5
abundance: once
CDR3nt: TGTGCCAGCAGTTCCCCGGTAGCTCTAACCGGGGAGCTGTTTTTT
CDR3aa: CASSSPVALTGELFF

j_gene: TRBJ2-1
d_gene: NA
v_gene: TRBV18
abundance: once
CDR3nt: TGTGCCAGCTCACCAACCATCCGGGGGAACTACAATGAGCAGTTCTTC
CDR3aa: CASSPTIRGNYNEQFF

j_gene: TRBJ2-2
d_gene: TRBD1
v_gene: TRBV4-1
abundance: NA
CDR3nt: TGCGCCAGCAGCACTAGACAGGGGGCGTCCACCGGGGAGCTGTTTTTT
CDR3aa: CASSTRQGASTGELFF

j_gene: TRBJ2-1
d_gene: TRBD2
v_gene: TRBV4-3
abundance: NA
CDR3nt: TGCGCCAGCAGCCAGGGGTTAGGACTAGCGGGGAGGAACAATGAGCAGTTCTTC
CDR3aa: CASSQGLGLAGRNNEQFF

j_gene: TRBJ2-1
d_gene: NA
v_gene: TRBV29-1
abundance: NA
CDR3nt: TGCAGCGTCGACAGGAGCTCCTACAATGAGCAGTTCTTC
CDR3aa: CSVDRSSYNEQFF

j_gene: TRBJ2-7
d_gene: NA
v_gene: TRBV5-1
abundance: NA
CDR3nt: TGCGCCAGCAGTTCTAGCGACTACGAGCAGTACTTC
CDR3aa: CASSSSDYEQYF

j_gene: TRBJ1-5
d_gene: TRBD1
v_gene: TRBV28
abundance: NA
CDR3nt: TGTGCCAGCAGTTTCCCGCACCGCGACAGGGCCATTGGCAATCAGCCCCAGCATTTT
CDR3aa: CASSFPHRDRAIGNQPQHF

j_gene: TRBJ2-7
d_gene: NA
v_gene: TRBV6-1
abundance: NA
CDR3nt: TGTGCCAGCAGTGAAGACAGGGCAGCGTACGAGCAGTACTTC
CDR3aa: CASSEDRAAYEQYF

j_gene: TRBJ1-2
d_gene: TRBD1
v_gene: TRBV19
abundance: NA
CDR3nt: TGTGCCAGCGGGACAGGGGTCCTCAACTATGGCTACACCTTC
CDR3aa: CASGTGVLNYGYTF

j_gene: TRBJ1-3
d_gene: TRBD1
v_gene: TRBV9
abundance: NA
CDR3nt: TGTGCCAGCAGCACCCGACAGGGGGACACCATATATTTT
CDR3aa: CASSTRQGDTIYF

j_gene: TRBJ1-6
d_gene: NA
v_gene: TRBV15
abundance: NA
CDR3nt: TGTGCCACCAGCAGCGACTTAAGGGGGACAAATTCACCCCTCCACTTT
CDR3aa: CATSSDLRGTNSPLHF

j_gene: TRBJ1-4
d_gene: NA
v_gene: TRBV19
abundance: NA
CDR3nt: TGTGCCAGTAGTACGGACAAGTCGCCATGGGAAAAACTGTTTTTT
CDR3aa: CASSTDKSPWEKLFF

j_gene: TRBJ1-1
d_gene: TRBD1
v_gene: TRBV5-1
abundance: NA
CDR3nt: TGCGCCAGCACCGGGACAGCGAACACTGAAGCTTTCTTT
CDR3aa: CASTGTANTEAFF

j_gene: TRBJ1-1
d_gene: NA
v_gene: TRBV15
abundance: NA
CDR3nt: TGTGCCACCAGCAGAGGAAGGGGAGGTACTGAAGCTTTCTTT
CDR3aa: CATSRGRGGTEAFF

j_gene: TRBJ2-1
d_gene: TRBD2
v_gene: TRBV30
abundance: NA
CDR3nt: TGTGCCTGGAGTGCCTCCCTGACTAGCGGGGGGGCCATTCGGTTCTTC
CDR3aa: CAWSASLTSGGAIRFF

j_gene: TRBJ2-3
d_gene: TRBD2
v_gene: TRBV11-2
abundance: NA
CDR3nt: TGTGCCAGCAGCTTGGAGGGACTAGCCACAGATACGCAGTATTTT
CDR3aa: CASSLEGLATDTQYF

j_gene: TRBJ2-7
d_gene: NA
v_gene: TRBV5-1
abundance: NA
CDR3nt: TGCGCCAGCAGCCTGGGCGTCACCGAGCAGTACTTC
CDR3aa: CASSLGVTEQYF

j_gene: TRBJ2-1
d_gene: NA
v_gene: TRBV2
abundance: NA
CDR3nt: TGTGCCAGCAAGCAGGGCGTTTATGAGCAGTTCTTC
CDR3aa: CASKQGVYEQFF

j_gene: TRBJ2-7
d_gene: NA
v_gene: TRBV6-6
abundance: NA
CDR3nt: TGTGCCAGCAGTTACGGCCCCTACGAGCAGTACTTC
CDR3aa: CASSYGPYEQYF

j_gene: TRBJ1-5
d_gene: TRBD1
v_gene: TRBV2
abundance: NA
CDR3nt: TGTGCCAGCAGCCGCTCCGGGACAGCGAGCAATCAGCCCCAGCATTTT
CDR3aa: CASSRSGTASNQPQHF

j_gene: TRBJ2-7
d_gene: NA
v_gene: TRBV20-1
abundance: NA
CDR3nt: TGTATTGCAGGGGCCTACGAGCAGTACTTC
CDR3aa: CIAGAYEQYF

j_gene: TRBJ1-4
d_gene: NA
v_gene: TRBV29-1
abundance: NA
CDR3nt: TGCAGCGTGACGGACCGATCGGGAGCTAATGAAAAACTGTTTTTT
CDR3aa: CSVTDRSGANEKLFF

j_gene: TRBJ2-7
d_gene: TRBD1
v_gene: TRBV5-1
abundance: NA
CDR3nt: TGCGCCAGCAGTTTGGGGGACAGGAGGTACGAGCAGTACTTC
CDR3aa: CASSLGDRRYEQYF

j_gene: TRBJ1-1
d_gene: TRBD1
v_gene: TRBV5-1
abundance: NA
CDR3nt: TGCGCCAGCAGCTTGTATGGCGGACAGGGGGTTGATACTGAAGCTTTCTTT
CDR3aa: CASSLYGGQGVDTEAFF

j_gene: TRBJ1-4
d_gene: NA
v_gene: TRBV4-3
abundance: NA
CDR3nt: TGCGCCAGCAGCCAGATCTACGTTGCAACTAATGAAAAACTGTTTTTT
CDR3aa: CASSQIYVATNEKLFF

j_gene: TRBJ2-7
d_gene: TRBD2
v_gene: TRBV2
abundance: NA
CDR3nt: TGTGCCAGCAGACCACTAGCGGGGGGAGGGTACGAGCAGTACTTC
CDR3aa: CASRPLAGGGYEQYF

j_gene: TRBJ2-3
d_gene: NA
v_gene: TRBV11-3
abundance: many
CDR3nt: TGTGCCAGCAGCTTAGATTCCGGGGGAACAGATACGCAGTATTTT
CDR3aa: CASSLDSGGTDTQYF

j_gene: TRBJ1-2
d_gene: NA
v_gene: TRBV19
abundance: NA
CDR3nt: TGTGCCAGTTCGGGTAACTATGGCTACACCTTC
CDR3aa: CASSGNYGYTF

j_gene: TRBJ1-1
d_gene: TRBD1
v_gene: TRBV5-4
abundance: few
CDR3nt: TGTGCCAGCGCCCAAGGGGGCATGAACACTGAAGCTTTCTTT
CDR3aa: CASAQGGMNTEAFF

j_gene: TRBJ2-3
d_gene: NA
v_gene: TRBV7-2
abundance: NA
CDR3nt: TGTGCCAGCAGCTTAGAGCCTAGCGCAGTCGATACGCAGTATTTT
CDR3aa: CASSLEPSAVDTQYF

j_gene: TRBJ2-7
d_gene: NA
v_gene: TRBV6-5
abundance: NA
CDR3nt: TGTGCCAGCAGTTCTGGACATTTCTACGAGCAGTACTTC
CDR3aa: CASSSGHFYEQYF

j_gene: TRBJ2-2
d_gene: NA
v_gene: TRBV30
abundance: few
CDR3nt: TGTGCCCAAACCCGGACAGTTGGTGGCGGGGAGCTGTTTTTT
CDR3aa: CAQTRTVGGGELFF

j_gene: TRBJ2-1
d_gene: NA
v_gene: TRBV11-2
abundance: NA
CDR3nt: TGTGCCAGCAGCCCCAAGGGGGGGGGCTACAATGAGCAGTTCTTC
CDR3aa: CASSPKGGGYNEQFF

j_gene: TRBJ2-5
d_gene: TRBD2
v_gene: TRBV7-2
abundance: few
CDR3nt: TGTGCCAGCAGCTTAGGTAGCGGGGGACTTCAGGAGACCCAGTACTTC
CDR3aa: CASSLGSGGLQETQYF